This T cell receptor beta chain was found in a study of cytomegalovirus exposure and HLA in healthy donors. Study-wide findings and caveats: In an earlier analysis, in several hundred donors, most V segments appeared productive either ~87% or ~30% of the time.

PCR amplification relied on 60 Vbeta primers (plus 13 Jbeta primers). Profiling relied on immunoSEQ multiplex PCR, and the TCRdb table lists in-frame clones only, not all of them. The sample lists around 170,000 clones, about three quarters occurring once. This CDR3 has 13 amino acids. Germline CDR1 is SGHTA and CDR2 is FQGNSA. V dropped 6 bases and J dropped 1 base, with 9 bases sitting between them. As regards this clone: As yet, its antigen is unknown.

This receptor was taken from a middle-aged woman in good health and CMV-seropositive. Material for sequencing was PBMCs. The rearrangement uses TRBV7-2 and TRBJ1-1; D perhaps matches TRBD1 (5 bases). CDR3 in amino acids: CASRRQWNTEAFF. CDR3 nucleotides: TGTGCCAGCAGGCGACAGTGGAACACTGAAGCTTTCTTT.